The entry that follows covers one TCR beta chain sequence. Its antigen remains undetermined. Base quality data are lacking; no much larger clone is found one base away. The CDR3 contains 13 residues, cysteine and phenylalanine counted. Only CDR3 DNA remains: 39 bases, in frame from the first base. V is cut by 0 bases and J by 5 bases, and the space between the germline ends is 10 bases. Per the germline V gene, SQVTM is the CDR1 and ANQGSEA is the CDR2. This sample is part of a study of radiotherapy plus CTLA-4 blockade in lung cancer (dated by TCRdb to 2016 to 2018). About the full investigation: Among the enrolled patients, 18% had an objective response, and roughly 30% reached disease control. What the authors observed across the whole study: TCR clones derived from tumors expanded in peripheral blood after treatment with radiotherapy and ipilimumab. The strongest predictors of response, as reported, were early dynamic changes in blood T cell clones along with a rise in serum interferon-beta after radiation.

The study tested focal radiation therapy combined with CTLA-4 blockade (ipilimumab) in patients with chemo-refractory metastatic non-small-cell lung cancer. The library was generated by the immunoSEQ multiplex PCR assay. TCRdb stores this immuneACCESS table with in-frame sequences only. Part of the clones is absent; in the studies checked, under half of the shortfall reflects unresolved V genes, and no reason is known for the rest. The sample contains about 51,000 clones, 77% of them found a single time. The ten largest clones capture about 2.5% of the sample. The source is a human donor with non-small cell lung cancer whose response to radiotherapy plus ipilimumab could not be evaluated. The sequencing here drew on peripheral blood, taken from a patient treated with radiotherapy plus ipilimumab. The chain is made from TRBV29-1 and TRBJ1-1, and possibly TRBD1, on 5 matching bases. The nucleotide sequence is TGCAGCGTTGAAGATACGGGGGAGACTGAAGCTTTCTTT. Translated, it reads CSVEDTGETEAFF.